These 10 T cell receptor beta chains came from one sample sequenced in a study of shared clonotypes between healthy human individuals. Sequenced by immunoSEQ multiplex PCR; TCRdb stores in-frame clones only, minus some. The sample consists of 2 million or so clones, 85% to 95% of them appearing once. What was sequenced was naive CD4+ T cells sorted from blood. Subset in this sample: CD45RA+ positively selected. The receptors come from a man aged 18 to 30 in good health.

On this clone: Distinct nucleotide sequences in the sample also encode this CDR3. This chain connects TRBV29-1 to TRBJ2-7; no clear D gene. V lost 4 bases to trimming and J lost 1 base, with 8 bases between them. This CDR3 is built from 12 residues. Germline CDR1 SQVTM, CDR2 ANQGSEA. The chain's CDR3 is CSVAQGSYEQYF. The CDR3 region has the DNA TGCAGCGTTGCACAAGGGTCCTACGAGCAGTACTTC.

V and J are TRBV4-2 and TRBJ2-7, with 7 nucleotides matching TRBD2. The CDR3 runs 17 residues. Trimming at V came to 0 bases and at J to 4 bases, leaving 12 bases not matched to a gene. Germline loops: CDR1 LGHNA, CDR2 YNFKEQ. CDR3 sequence: CASSQDGREGPEYEQYF. The CDR3 DNA follows: TGTGCCAGCAGCCAAGATGGAAGGGAGGGGCCCGAGTACGAGCAGTACTTC.

The CDR3 here is CASSLAGGPFYEQYF. CDR3 DNA: TGTGCCAGCAGCTTAGCGGGAGGGCCGTTTTACGAGCAGTACTTC. V usage is TRBV7-9 and J usage is TRBJ2-7; TRBD2 agrees at 7 bases. Trimming cost V 0 bases and J 4 bases; bases outside gene matches: 6. The V gene's germline CDR1 is SEHNR and CDR2 FQNEAQ (reference sequence). CDR3 size: 15 residues.

In the case of this clone: The sample contains more than one DNA sequence encoding this CDR3. The V gene is TRBV25-1, the J gene TRBJ2-5, with a possible D match to TRBD2 (5 bases). The V gene's germline CDR1 is MGHDK and CDR2 SYGVNS. This CDR3 is built from 13 residues. V gave up 2 bases and J gave up 3 bases, with 7 bases separating them. The CDR3 loop is CASSEAAEETQYF. The CDR3 DNA is TGTGCCAGCAGTGAAGCAGCGGAAGAGACCCAGTACTTC.

The chain links TRBV20-1 to TRBJ1-1; D unclear. This CDR3 is 10 amino acids long. Germline CDR1 is DFQATT and CDR2 is SNEGSKA (reference sequence). V was trimmed by 5 bases and J by 10 bases, leaving 11 bases between them. CDR3 amino acids: CSAEGATAFF. The CDR3 bases are TGCAGTGCTGAAGGTGCTACAGCTTTCTTT.

The J gene is TRBJ1-2, the V gene TRBV19; D gene ambiguous. The germline V gene encodes CDR1 LNHDA and CDR2 SQIVND (reference sequence). V was clipped by 10 bases and J by 4 bases, with 7 bases between them. CDR3 length equals 10 residues. CDR3 in DNA: TGTGCCACCTGGGGCTATGGCTACACCTTC. Translation: CATWGYGYTF.

The rearrangement joins TRBV6-1 to TRBJ2-1; D gene ambiguous. The V gene lost 7 bases and the J gene lost 8 bases, with 12 bases spanning the gap. In germline, CDR1 is MNHNS, CDR2 SASEGT. CDR3 length: 12 amino acids. CDR3 in DNA: TGTGCCAGCAACGGATTGACCTATGAGCAGTTCTTC. Amino acids: CASNGLTYEQFF.

The chain combines TRBV29-1 with TRBJ2-7; 10 positions match TRBD1. This CDR3 comprises 13 residues. Losses at the gene ends were 4 bases for V and 3 bases for J; bases not matched to a gene: 3. Germline V CDR1 and CDR2: SQVTM, ANQGSEA. The CDR3 loop reads CSVGDRGFYEQYF. CDR3 nucleotides: TGCAGCGTTGGGGACAGGGGTTTCTACGAGCAGTACTTC.

This chain joins TRBV15 and TRBJ2-7, with a possible D match to TRBD1 (6 bases). The V end was cut by 0 bases, the J end by 12 bases, with 15 bases between. Germline lookup yields CDR1 LNHNV and CDR2 YYDKDF (reference sequence). The CDR3 extends over 13 amino acids. CDR3 DNA sequence: TGTGCCACCAGCAGAGATAGGGCAGGGGAAGTGTACTTC. Its protein product is CATSRDRAGEVYF.

The chain is built from TRBV4-1 and TRBJ1-1; D is uncertain. Between the trimmed V and J ends, which lost 3 bases and 0 bases, there was a span of 8 bases. The germline V gene has CDR1 MGHRA and CDR2 YSYEKL. The CDR3 covers 14 residues. The CDR3 DNA follows: TGCGCCAGCAGCCACATTGTTTTGAACACTGAAGCTTTCTTT. This translates into CASSHIVLNTEAFF.